This TCR beta chain was captured in a study of STAT5B mutations in CD4+ large granular lymphocyte leukemia. In germline, CDR1 is SGHRS, CDR2 YFSETQ. The CDR3 is made up of 15 amino acids. V was clipped by 4 bases and J by 1 base; unmatched bases: 7. Original data processing: The detection floor for productive clonotype frequency was 2.59 x 10-5. TCRdb keeps only in-frame clones here, not all; method: immunoSEQ multiplex PCR. V and J calls plus clone size are reproduced from that table; the DNA served to infer D and trimming. The sample contains 30,000 to 40,000 clones, roughly 87% of which appear only once. Whole-study findings and limits: Data were not HLA-matched across samples.

Of note for this clone: What it binds is not known.

This chain joins TRBV5-1 and TRBJ1-1; 7 positions match TRBD1. The specimen was CD4+ T cells from blood buffy coats. This receptor was obtained from a human donor in good health. CDR3 in amino acids: CASSTLTGTNTEAFF. DNA of the CDR3: TGCGCCAGCAGCACTCTGACAGGGACGAACACTGAAGCTTTCTTT.